Each of the 2 T cell receptor beta chains below was sequenced from the same sample in a study of glioma-infiltrating T cells. TCR alpha and beta CDR3 regions were amplified from RNA using iRepertoire nested multiplex PCR. TCRdb analysed the multiplex PCR reads with MiXCR anew, one entry per CDR3 protein. The sample records approximately 110,000 distinct CDR3 sequences, less than 30% being singletons. The sample comprised glioma tissue, nonneoplastic brain tissue, or PBMCs (not recorded which). Source of these receptors: a human donor with low-grade glioma or glioblastoma, undergoing nonglioma brain surgery, or in good health (not recorded which).

This clonotype has just one count. Given the absence of the conserved phenylalanine or tryptophan at the CDR3 end, a read error is likely. The CDR3 reads CASSQDLRGSYTGELFL. The DNA of the CDR3 is TGCGCCAGCAGCCAAGATCTAAGGGGCTCCTACACCGGGGAGCTGTTTCTT. The V call is TRBV4-1, the J call TRBJ2-2; TRBD1 is a possible D gene (5 bases). Germline V gene lookup returns CDR1 MGHRA and CDR2 YSYEKL. V lost 0 bases to trimming and J lost 3 bases, with 14 bases between them. CDR3 length: 17 amino acids.

Many counts were recorded for this clonotype. V gene TRBV7-9 combines with J gene TRBJ1-1; D is perhaps TRBD1 (6 bases). CDR1 is SEHNR, CDR2 FQNEAQ, per germline (reference sequence). This CDR3 contains 12 residues. V was trimmed by 3 bases and J by 11 bases, leaving 13 bases between them. In nucleotides, the CDR3 is TGTGCCAGCAGCTTGGACAGTTTCGGGGCTTTCTTT. Translating it yields CASSLDSFGAFF.